This T cell receptor beta chain was sequenced for a study of technical replicates of blood from a few donors. The protocol was immunoSEQ multiplex PCR, while the TCRdb copy is restricted to in-frame clones and leaves out a portion. Of approximately 75,000 clones listed, approximately 97% were seen once; the top ten hold around 0.2%. This clonotype was obtained from a human donor in good health. Sequencing input: T cells isolated from PBMCs.

The CDR3 here is CASSSPTGGGYEQYF. The CDR3, as DNA: TGTGCCAGCAGTTCCCCGACAGGGGGCGGCTACGAGCAGTACTTC. This chain links TRBV6-5 with TRBJ2-7; 10 bases match TRBD1. Germline V CDR1 and CDR2: MNHEY, SVGAGI. The CDR3 sequence is 15 residues long. Trimming took 4 bases from V and 3 from J; bases not matched to a gene: 6.